This TCR beta chain was identified during a study of blood T cell repertoires in COVID-19. Study-wide background: Acute-phase and convalescent COVID-19 samples originated in the United States, Italy and Spain. PBMCs, B-cell-depleted T cells, or T cells were the source of the cDNA or gDNA that made up the material.

Germline V CDR1 and CDR2: SGHAT, FQNNGV. This CDR3 spans 16 amino acids. V was shortened by 0 bases and J by 2 bases, with 13 bases between the two germline ends. A single count supports this clone. Under the authors' procedure: Quantification of nucleated cells was approximated via reference gene primer amplification. Some clones are missing from TCRdb's copy, which holds only in-frame ones; the method was immunoSEQ multiplex PCR. V and J calls and clone size are those listed in that table; D and trimming were worked out from the DNA. Of fewer than 200,000 clones listed, roughly nine tenths are singletons.

The receptor comes from a man between 18 and 29 years old who had recovered from COVID-19. The sample comprised peripheral blood. The V gene is TRBV11-2, the J gene TRBJ1-2, with D uncertain. CDR3 residues: CASSLDSGHTNYGYTF. The CDR3 DNA sequence: TGTGCCAGCAGCTTAGATTCGGGTCACACGAACTATGGCTACACCTTC.